This T cell receptor beta chain was observed in a study of T cells after yellow fever vaccination. MiXCR, applied by TCRdb to the 5' RACE reads, yields one record per CDR3 protein. The repertoire holds a few hundred thousand distinct CDR3 sequences, with roughly 4.3% as singletons. The CDR3 sequence is 18 residues long. V lost 2 bases and J lost 1, with 17 bases in between. The germline V gene encodes CDR1 MNHNY and CDR2 SVGAGI (reference sequence). This clonotype has just a few counts. The material sequenced was PBMCs, taken 5 days after the yellow fever booster vaccination. V gene TRBV6-6 combines with J gene TRBJ2-2, with D possibly TRBD1 on 7 matching bases. This clonotype was sampled from a man aged 18 to 35 who received the YFV17D yellow fever vaccine. The chain's CDR3 is CASSYGVGGQRNTGELFF. CDR3 bases: TGTGCCAGCAGTTACGGTGTGGGGGGACAGAGGAACACCGGGGAGCTGTTTTTT.